These 26 T cell receptor beta chains were all obtained from the same sample, sequenced in a study of blood T cell repertoires in COVID-19. Some clones are missing from TCRdb's copy, which holds only in-frame ones; the method was immunoSEQ multiplex PCR. The data hold approximately 220,000 clones, with 90% observed a single time. The sequencing sample was made of PBMCs or T cells enriched from blood (not recorded which). The receptor source for this set is a man between 25 and 39 years old who had been exposed to COVID-19.

This sequence joins TRBV6-1 and TRBJ1-6; TRBD1 agrees at 7 bases. V shed 1 base and J 10 bases; nucleotides not matched to a gene: 1. The CDR3 totals 13 residues. Germline V CDR1 and CDR2: MNHNS, SASEGT. CDR3 region: CASSEGDSSPLHF. For the CDR3, the DNA is TGTGCCAGCAGTGAAGGGGACAGCTCACCCCTCCACTTT.

The chain employs TRBV6-1 and TRBJ2-3, with 12 bases fitting TRBD2. The CDR3 sequence is 16 residues long. V shed 2 bases and J 3 bases; nucleotides not matched to a gene: 3. Germline loops: CDR1 MNHNS, CDR2 SASEGT. CDR3 in DNA: TGTGCCAGCAGTGAAAATCTAGCGGGGGGGACAGATACGCAGTATTTT. Its protein product is CASSENLAGGTDTQYF.

This chain joins TRBV3-1 (or the pseudogene TRBV3-2) and TRBJ2-1; TRBD2 matches at 14 bases. Germline V gene lookup returns CDR1 LGHDT and CDR2 YNNKEL (reference sequence). The CDR3 length is 12 residues. V was pared by 5 bases and J by 16 bases, with 4 bases of the junction left unmatched. The CDR3 loop is CASSWGLAGAFF. CDR3 coding DNA: TGTGCCAGCAGCTGGGGACTAGCGGGGGCCTTCTTC.

The sample holds one count of this clone. The chain recombines TRBV18 with TRBJ2-1; 8 bases match TRBD2. The CDR3 consists of 16 residues. Germline V CDR1 and CDR2: KGHSH, LQKENI. V lost 6 bases and J lost 7; bases outside the gene matches: 14. The CDR3 coding sequence is TGTGCCAGCTCTGGGGGACTCGGGGGGGCCCTGAATGAGCAGTTCTTC. As protein: CASSGGLGGALNEQFF. The full variable domain, with the rest looked up from reference TRBV18 and TRBJ2-1, is NAGVMQNPRHLVRRRGQEARLRCSPMKGHSHVYWYRQLPEEGLKFMVYLQKENIIDESGMPKERFSAEFPKEGPSILRIQQVVRGDSAAYFCASSGGLGGALNEQFFGPGTRLTVL.

V and J are TRBV19 and TRBJ2-3; the match to TRBD2 covers 8 bases. Unmatched junction bases numbered 6, after V lost 3 bases and J lost 4 bases. The CDR3 runs 15 residues. CDR1 is LNHDA and CDR2 is SQIVND in the germline V gene (reference sequence). In DNA form, the CDR3 reads TGTGCCAGTAGTATTCAGCGGGGGACCGCAGATACGCAGTATTTT. Translating gives CASSIQRGTADTQYF.

This clone was picked up many times. The rearrangement links TRBV7-9 to TRBJ1-5, with 8 bases aligning to TRBD1. Losses at the gene ends were 5 bases for V and 1 base for J; bases not matched to a gene: 4. Germline CDR1 is SEHNR and CDR2 is FQNEAQ (reference sequence). The CDR3 spans 15 residues. Here the CDR3 reads CASSRGQGSNQPQHF. CDR3 coding DNA: TGTGCCAGCAGCCGTGGACAGGGAAGCAATCAGCCCCAGCATTTT.

The chain joins TRBV2 to TRBJ2-3; 8 nucleotides align to TRBD1. CDR3 length: 15 amino acids. From germline, CDR1 is SNHLY and CDR2 FYNNEI. The V gene end was trimmed by 8 bases and the J gene end by 2 bases; junction bases not matched to a gene: 9. The CDR3 region is CASGQGTPYTDTQYF. The CDR3 DNA sequence: TGTGCCAGCGGACAGGGAACTCCTTACACAGATACGCAGTATTTT.

This clone occurred a few times. The chain combines TRBV6-5 with TRBJ2-7; tentatively, D is TRBD2 (6 bases). Germline V gene lookup returns CDR1 MNHEY and CDR2 SVGAGI. V was trimmed by 7 bases and J by 0 bases, leaving 16 bases between them. The CDR3 is 15 residues long. CDR3 bases: TGTGCCAGCACGGGAGACGGAGGGAGCTCCTACGAGCAGTACTTC. It yields the protein CASTGDGGSSYEQYF.

This rearrangement joins TRBV7-9 to TRBJ1-1, with D possibly being TRBD1 (6 bases). The ends were cut back, 5 bases at V and 1 base at J, with 14 bases in the middle. Germline lookup yields CDR1 SEHNR and CDR2 FQNEAQ (reference sequence). There are 15 residues in the CDR3. The CDR3 coding sequence is TGTGCCAGCAGCACACACAGGGATGGGAACACTGAAGCTTTCTTT. Translation: CASSTHRDGNTEAFF. Based on the CDR3 plus reference TRBV7-9 and TRBJ1-1, the full variable domain is DTGVSQNPRHKITKRGQNVTFRCDPISEHNRLYWYRQTLGQGPEFLTYFQNEAQLEKSRLLSDRFSAERPKGSFSTLEIQRTEQGDSAMYLCASSTHRDGNTEAFFGQGTRLTVV.

This chain connects TRBV4-1 to TRBJ2-7; TRBD2 agrees at 9 bases. J lost 1 base, V lost 3 bases, and 10 bases had no gene match. The CDR3 runs 17 residues. Germline CDR1 and CDR2: MGHRA and YSYEKL. The CDR3 protein is CASSQQGAGGRSYEQYF. DNA for the CDR3: TGCGCCAGCAGCCAGCAAGGAGCGGGGGGCCGGTCCTACGAGCAGTACTTC.

The V and J genes are TRBV21-1 and TRBJ2-7; the table's D gene call, TRBD1, was not cross checked with the DNA. TRBV21-1 is a documented pseudogene. CDR3 length equals 15 residues. This chain's CDR3 is CASSRQDRGSTEQYF. The DNA of the CDR3 is TGTGCCAGCAGCCGCCAGGACAGGGGGTCAACCGAGCAGTACTTC.

The chain recombines TRBV4-2 with TRBJ1-2, with D perhaps matching TRBD1 (6 bases). Between the trimmed V and J ends, which lost 0 bases and 9 bases, there was a span of 14 bases. From germline, CDR1 is LGHNA and CDR2 YNFKEQ. The CDR3 runs to 14 residues. CDR3 region: CASSQESQGLSYTF. DNA for the CDR3: TGTGCCAGCAGCCAAGAGAGCCAGGGGTTAAGCTACACCTTC.

In its sample, this clone was seen once. V gene TRBV5-6 combines with J gene TRBJ1-1; no clear D. Per the germline V gene, CDR1 is SGHDT and CDR2 is YYEEEE. V was pared by 4 bases and J by 6 bases, with 10 bases between. This CDR3 region has 12 residues. The CDR3 reads CASSVLGAEAFF. The DNA of the CDR3 is TGTGCCAGCAGCGTTCTAGGCGCTGAAGCTTTCTTT. Looking up the rest from reference TRBV5-6 and TRBJ1-1 gives the full variable domain: DAGVTQSPTHLIKTRGQQVTLRCSPKSGHDTVSWYQQALGQGPQFIFQYYEEEERQRGNFPDRFSGHQFPNYSSELNVNALLLGDSALYLCASSVLGAEAFFGQGTRLTVV.

V and J are TRBV3-1 (or the pseudogene TRBV3-2) and TRBJ2-2, with TRBD2 matching 11 bases. The CDR3 extends over 17 amino acids. CDR1 is LGHDT and CDR2 is YNNKEL in the germline V gene (reference sequence). The V gene end was trimmed by 3 bases and the J gene end by 5 bases; junction bases not matched to a gene: 8. DNA of the CDR3: TGTGCCAGCAGCCAGCACCTAGCGGGGGGTCAGACCGGGGAGCTGTTTTTT. Translating gives CASSQHLAGGQTGELFF.

The chain recombines TRBV4-2 with TRBJ2-1, with a possible D match to TRBD1 (6 bases). Deletions cut 1 base from V and 0 bases from J, with 13 bases between. The CDR3 covers 17 residues. The V gene's germline CDR1 is LGHNA and CDR2 YNFKEQ. The CDR3 bases are TGTGCCAGCAGCCAAGGTGGGGGCGGAAGCTCCTACAATGAGCAGTTCTTC. Its translation: CASSQGGGGSSYNEQFF.

The chain links TRBV13 to TRBJ2-7; 9 bases align to TRBD1. J was trimmed by 5 bases and V by 5 bases; bases with no gene match: 10. The CDR3 is made up of 15 amino acids. CDR1 PRHDT and CDR2 FYEKMQ come from the germline V gene (reference sequence). The CDR3 DNA reads TGTGCCAGCAGCGTAACAGGGGGCCCCCTAGACGAGCAGTACTTC. Translation gives CASSVTGGPLDEQYF.

For this clone: At one of its ends the junction is not consistent with the germline gene, which may arise from a read error. The chain recombines TRBV3-1 (or the pseudogene TRBV3-2) with TRBJ2-5; 10 bases agree with TRBD2. CDR1 is LGHDT and CDR2 is YNNKEL in the germline V gene (reference sequence). The CDR3 is 15 amino acids. The CDR3 DNA reads as TGTGCCAGCAGCCACGGACTAGCGGACCAAAAGACCCAGTACTTC. Its translation is CASSHGLADQKTQYF.

The V and J genes are TRBV9 and TRBJ2-5; D is possibly TRBD1 (6 bases). V lost 3 bases, J lost 3 bases, and 12 bases lay in between. Germline assignment: CDR1 SGDLS and CDR2 YYNGEE. This CDR3 contains 14 residues. The CDR3 is CASSEGRGKETQYF. Here the CDR3 DNA reads TGTGCCAGCAGCGAAGGCAGGGGTAAAGAGACCCAGTACTTC.

The rearrangement uses TRBV5-1 and TRBJ2-2, with D perhaps matching TRBD1 (5 bases). Germline loops: CDR1 SGHRS, CDR2 YFSETQ. The CDR3 totals 16 residues. Trimming stripped 0 bases from V and 2 bases from J, with 11 bases between. This chain's CDR3 is CASSLATTANTGELFF. CDR3 bases: TGCGCCAGCAGCTTGGCCACGACAGCCAACACCGGGGAGCTGTTTTTT.

The gene calls are TRBV5-4 and TRBJ2-5, with 10 bases fitting TRBD2. The CDR3 consists of 14 residues. Germline V lookup: CDR1 SGHNT, CDR2 YYREEE (reference sequence). V dropped 4 bases and J dropped 3; count of bases not matched to a gene: 3. This CDR3 is CASSPGLAEETQYF. CDR3 coding DNA: TGTGCCAGCAGCCCTGGACTAGCGGAAGAGACCCAGTACTTC.

This chain connects TRBV5-4 to TRBJ1-2; 10 bases line up with TRBD1. Losses at the gene ends were 4 bases for V and 3 bases for J; bases not matched to a gene: 6. Germline V gene data show CDR1 as SGHNT and CDR2 as YYREEE (reference sequence). The length of the CDR3 is 15 residues. CDR3 residues: CASSTGTGADYGYTF. In nucleotides, the CDR3 is TGTGCCAGCAGCACCGGGACAGGGGCGGACTATGGCTACACCTTC.

The chain uses TRBV11-2 and TRBJ2-2; 11 bases are shared with TRBD2. Germline V gene data show CDR1 as SGHAT and CDR2 as FQNNGV. Losses at the gene ends were 2 bases for V and 5 bases for J; bases not matched to a gene: 4. The CDR3 extends over 16 amino acids. The DNA for the CDR3 is TGTGCCAGCAGCTTACCTAGCGGGGGGCGGACCGGGGAGCTGTTTTTT. This gives the protein CASSLPSGGRTGELFF.

The chain recombines TRBV24-1 with TRBJ1-5, with 7 bases aligning to TRBD1. The CDR3 contains 16 residues. CDR1 and CDR2 (germline): KGHDR, SFDVKD. With 3 bases clipped from V and 5 bases from J, the junction kept 9 bases outside the gene matches. The CDR3 spells CATSDRTGQTDQPQHF. The CDR3 DNA is TGTGCCACCAGTGATCGTACGGGACAGACGGATCAGCCCCAGCATTTT.

The chain has TRBV19 and TRBJ1-5; 7 nucleotides match TRBD1. CDR1 is LNHDA and CDR2 is SQIVND in the germline V gene (reference sequence). Trimming took 3 bases from V and 4 from J; bases not matched to a gene: 12. CDR3 length: 17 amino acids. The CDR3 nucleotides read TGTGCCAGTAGTATCCACAGGGGAAAGGGTGGGAATCAGCCCCAGCATTTT. Its translation: CASSIHRGKGGNQPQHF.

The chain has TRBV4-1 and TRBJ2-3; perhaps TRBD2 as D (6 bases). The germline V and J ends were trimmed by 1 base and 3 bases, with 17 bases remaining between them. This CDR3 contains 17 residues. Germline V gives CDR1 MGHRA, CDR2 YSYEKL. The CDR3 bases are TGCGCCAGCAGCCAAGCGGGGACTCCCCCATTAACAGATACGCAGTATTTT. It is translated as CASSQAGTPPLTDTQYF.

The chain recombines TRBV3-1 (or the pseudogene TRBV3-2) with TRBJ2-3; TRBD1 agrees at 8 bases. V dropped 6 bases and J dropped 2; count of bases not matched to a gene: 7. This CDR3 has 15 amino acids. The germline CDR1 and CDR2 sequences are LGHDT and YNNKEL (reference sequence). CDR3 residues: CASRMGDRTTDTQYF. Written as DNA, the CDR3 is TGTGCCAGCAGAATGGGGGACAGGACCACAGATACGCAGTATTTT.